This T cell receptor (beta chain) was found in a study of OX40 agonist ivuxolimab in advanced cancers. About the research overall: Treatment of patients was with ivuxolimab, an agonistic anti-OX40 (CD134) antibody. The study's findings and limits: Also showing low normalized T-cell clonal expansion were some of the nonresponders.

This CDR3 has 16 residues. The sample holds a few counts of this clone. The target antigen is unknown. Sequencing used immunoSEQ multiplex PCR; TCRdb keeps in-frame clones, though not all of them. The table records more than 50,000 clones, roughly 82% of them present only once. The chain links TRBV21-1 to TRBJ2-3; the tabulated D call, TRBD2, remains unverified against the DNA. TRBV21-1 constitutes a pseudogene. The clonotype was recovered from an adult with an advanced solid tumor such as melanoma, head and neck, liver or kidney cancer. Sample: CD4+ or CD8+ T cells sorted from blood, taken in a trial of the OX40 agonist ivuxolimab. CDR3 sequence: CASLNTREGFTDTQYF. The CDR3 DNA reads TGTGCCAGCCTGAATACGAGGGAGGGATTCACAGATACGCAGTATTTT.